This T cell receptor beta chain was recorded in a study of CD8 T cells in Susac syndrome. With random hexamers, reverse transcription was performed on about 0.5 to 1 ug of RNA. Amplification of TCR beta CDR3 spanned 54 Vbeta and 13 Jbeta via immunoSEQ multiplex PCR. MiXCR, applied by TCRdb to the immunoSEQ multiplex PCR reads, yields one record per CDR3 protein. The sample lists 150,000 or so distinct CDR3 sequences, roughly 94% occurring once. Sequencing of TCR beta was performed on blood CD8+ T cells and on blood CD4+ T cells. After removal of 3 bases from V and 4 bases from J, the junction contained 3 bases not matched to a gene. This CDR3 spans 14 amino acids. CDR1 is LNHDA and CDR2 is SQIVND in the germline V gene (reference sequence).

The clonotype originates from a human donor with multiple sclerosis. Material for sequencing was CD4+ T cells from PBMCs. The chain links TRBV19 to TRBJ1-3, with TRBD1 identical over 7 bases. The CDR3 sequence is CASSINRGGNTIYF. The CDR3 coding sequence is TGTGCCAGTAGTATCAACAGGGGCGGAAACACCATATATTTT.